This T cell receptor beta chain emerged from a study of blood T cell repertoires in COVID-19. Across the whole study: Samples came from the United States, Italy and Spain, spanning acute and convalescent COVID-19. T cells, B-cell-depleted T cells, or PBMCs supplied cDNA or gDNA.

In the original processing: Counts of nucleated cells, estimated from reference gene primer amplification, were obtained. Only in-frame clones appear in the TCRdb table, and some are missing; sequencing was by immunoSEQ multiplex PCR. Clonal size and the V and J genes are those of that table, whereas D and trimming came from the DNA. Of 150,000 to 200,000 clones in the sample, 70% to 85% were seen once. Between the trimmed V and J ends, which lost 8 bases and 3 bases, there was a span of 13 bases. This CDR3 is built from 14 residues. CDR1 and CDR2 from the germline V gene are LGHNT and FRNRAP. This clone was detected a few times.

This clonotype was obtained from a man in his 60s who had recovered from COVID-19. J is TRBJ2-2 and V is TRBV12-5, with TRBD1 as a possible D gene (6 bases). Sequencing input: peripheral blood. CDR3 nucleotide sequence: TGTGCTAGTTCCCAGGGGTGGGACACCGGGGAGCTGTTTTTT. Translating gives CASSQGWDTGELFF.